The entry below gives a single TCR beta chain sequence along with its context. Its antigen is unknown. Within one base of it there is no much larger clone, and no base qualities were kept. This record belongs to a study of shared T cell receptors in the human thymus (dated by TCRdb to about 2021). Background on the whole study: The study examined how self-reactive, shared T-cell receptor alpha chains are generated in the human thymus.

Taken from cysteine to phenylalanine, the CDR3 has 14 residues. The retained sequence is limited to the CDR3, 42 bases, with the frame set at the first base. V drops 6 bases and J drops 8 bases, leaving 17 bases in between. CDR1 and CDR2 are read off the germline V gene as SNHLY and FYNNEI. The library was built by means of the immunoSEQ multiplex PCR assay. Drawn from immuneACCESS, this table holds only the in-frame rearrangements with V and J called that TCRdb kept. Clones are partly lost; checked studies trace under half to an unresolved V gene and leave the rest unexplained. The sample profile shows about 400,000 clones; around 93% of them were found once. The ten largest account for roughly 0.02% of the sample.

The receptor chain draws on TRBV2 and TRBJ1-3; TRBD1 is a weak D gene call, 5 bases matching. The receptor's source is a human donor. The sequencing sample was made of thymocytes. CDR3 region: CASRGRGRVDTIYF. The DNA reads as follows: TGTGCCAGCAGGGGCCGGGGCAGGGTGGACACCATATATTTT.